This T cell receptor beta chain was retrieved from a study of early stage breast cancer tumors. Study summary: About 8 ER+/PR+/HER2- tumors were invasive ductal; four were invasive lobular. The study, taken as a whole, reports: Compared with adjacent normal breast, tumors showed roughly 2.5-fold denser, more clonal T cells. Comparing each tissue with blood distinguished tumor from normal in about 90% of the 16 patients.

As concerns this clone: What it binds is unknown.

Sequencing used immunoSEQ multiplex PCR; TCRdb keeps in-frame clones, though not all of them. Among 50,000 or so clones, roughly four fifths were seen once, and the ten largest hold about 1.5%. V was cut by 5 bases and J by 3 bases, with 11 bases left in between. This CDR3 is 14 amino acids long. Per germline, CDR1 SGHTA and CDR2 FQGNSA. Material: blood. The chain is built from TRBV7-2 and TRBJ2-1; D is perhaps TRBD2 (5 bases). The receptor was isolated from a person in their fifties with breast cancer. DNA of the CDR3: TGTGCCAGCAGCCCTACCGGGAACTACAATGAGCAGTTCTTC. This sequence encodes CASSPTGNYNEQFF.